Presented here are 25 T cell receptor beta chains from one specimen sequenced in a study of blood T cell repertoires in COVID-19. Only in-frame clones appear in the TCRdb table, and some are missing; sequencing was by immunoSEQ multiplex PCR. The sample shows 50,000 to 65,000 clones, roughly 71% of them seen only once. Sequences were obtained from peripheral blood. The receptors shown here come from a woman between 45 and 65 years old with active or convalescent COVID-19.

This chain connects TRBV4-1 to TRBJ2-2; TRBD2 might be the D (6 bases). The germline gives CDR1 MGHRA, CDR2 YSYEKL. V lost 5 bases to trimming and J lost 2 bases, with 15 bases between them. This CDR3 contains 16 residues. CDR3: CASSSRGGYNTGELFF. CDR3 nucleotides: TGCGCCAGCAGCTCCCGTGGGGGGTATAACACCGGGGAGCTGTTTTTT.

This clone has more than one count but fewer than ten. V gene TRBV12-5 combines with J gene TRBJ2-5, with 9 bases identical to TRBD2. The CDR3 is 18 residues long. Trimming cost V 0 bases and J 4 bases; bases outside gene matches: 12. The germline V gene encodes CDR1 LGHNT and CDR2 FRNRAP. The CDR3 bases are TGTGCTAGTGGTTTGGTATCGCGGGAGGGCCCCCCAAGAGAGACCCAGTACTTC. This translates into CASGLVSREGPPRETQYF.

DNA of the CDR3: TGTGCCAGCAGCTCTAGGACAGGTTATTCACCCCTCCACTTT. This sequence encodes CASSSRTGYSPLHF. V usage is TRBV7-2 and J usage is TRBJ1-6; 7 bases are shared with TRBD1. V shed 4 bases, J shed 8 bases, and the junction held 5 bases outside the gene matches. The CDR3 has 14 amino acids. CDR1 and CDR2 from the germline V gene are SGHTA and FQGNSA.

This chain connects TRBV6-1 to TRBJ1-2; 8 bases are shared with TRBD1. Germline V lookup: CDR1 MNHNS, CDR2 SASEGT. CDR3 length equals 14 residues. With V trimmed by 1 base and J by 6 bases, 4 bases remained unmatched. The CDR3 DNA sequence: TGTGCCAGCAGTGAAGACAGGGGGGCAGATGGCTACACCTTC. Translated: CASSEDRGADGYTF.

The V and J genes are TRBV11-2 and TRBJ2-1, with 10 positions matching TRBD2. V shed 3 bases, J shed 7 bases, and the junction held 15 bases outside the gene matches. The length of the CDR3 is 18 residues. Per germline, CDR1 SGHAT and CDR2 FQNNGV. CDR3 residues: CASSFFAVLAGDGNEQFF. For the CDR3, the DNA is TGTGCCAGCAGCTTTTTCGCCGTCCTAGCGGGAGATGGGAATGAGCAGTTCTTC.

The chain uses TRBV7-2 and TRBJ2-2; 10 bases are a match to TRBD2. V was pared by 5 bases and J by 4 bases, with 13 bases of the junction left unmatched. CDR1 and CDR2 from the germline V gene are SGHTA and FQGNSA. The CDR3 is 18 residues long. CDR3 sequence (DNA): TGTGCCAGCAGCCTCCGGCTAGCGGGAGATGGGGGCACCGGGGAGCTGTTTTTT. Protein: CASSLRLAGDGGTGELFF.

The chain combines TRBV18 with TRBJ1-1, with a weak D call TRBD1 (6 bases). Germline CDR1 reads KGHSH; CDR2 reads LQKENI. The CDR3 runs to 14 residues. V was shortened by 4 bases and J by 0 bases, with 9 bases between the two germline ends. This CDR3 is CASSRQVMNTEAFF. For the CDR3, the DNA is TGTGCCAGCTCACGACAGGTTATGAACACTGAAGCTTTCTTT.

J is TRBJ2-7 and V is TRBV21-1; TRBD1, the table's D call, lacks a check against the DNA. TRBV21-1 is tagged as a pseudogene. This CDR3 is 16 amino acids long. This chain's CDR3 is CASSKGRQGRAYEQYF. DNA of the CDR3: TGTGCCAGCAGCAAAGGGAGACAGGGTCGGGCCTACGAGCAGTACTTC.

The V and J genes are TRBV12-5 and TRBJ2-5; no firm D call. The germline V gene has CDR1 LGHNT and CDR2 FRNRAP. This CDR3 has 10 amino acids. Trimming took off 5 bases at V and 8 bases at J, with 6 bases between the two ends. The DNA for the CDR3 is TGTGCTAGTGGTGTGTTAACCCAGTACTTC. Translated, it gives CASGVLTQYF. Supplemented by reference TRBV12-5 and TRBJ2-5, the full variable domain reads DARVTQTPRHKVTEMGQEVTMRCQPILGHNTVFWYRQTMMQGLELLAYFRNRAPLDDSGMPKDRFSAEMPDATLATLKIQPSEPRDSAVYFCASGVLTQYFGPGTRLLVL.

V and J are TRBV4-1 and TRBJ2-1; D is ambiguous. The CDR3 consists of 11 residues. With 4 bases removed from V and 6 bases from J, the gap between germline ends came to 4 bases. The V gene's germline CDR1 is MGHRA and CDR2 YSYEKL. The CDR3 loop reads CASSLFNEQFF. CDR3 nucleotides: TGCGCCAGCAGCCTCTTCAATGAGCAGTTCTTC.

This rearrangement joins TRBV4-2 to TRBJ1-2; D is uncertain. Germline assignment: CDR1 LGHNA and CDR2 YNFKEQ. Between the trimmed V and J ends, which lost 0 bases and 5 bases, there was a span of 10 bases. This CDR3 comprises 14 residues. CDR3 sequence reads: CASSQEPPAYGYTF. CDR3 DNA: TGTGCCAGCAGCCAAGAACCCCCCGCGTATGGCTACACCTTC.

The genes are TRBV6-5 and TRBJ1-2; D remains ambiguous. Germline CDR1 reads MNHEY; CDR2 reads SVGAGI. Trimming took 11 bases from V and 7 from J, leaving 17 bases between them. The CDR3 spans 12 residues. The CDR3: CAGPRVRPGYTF. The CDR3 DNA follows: TGTGCCGGCCCCCGGGTACGGCCTGGCTACACCTTC.

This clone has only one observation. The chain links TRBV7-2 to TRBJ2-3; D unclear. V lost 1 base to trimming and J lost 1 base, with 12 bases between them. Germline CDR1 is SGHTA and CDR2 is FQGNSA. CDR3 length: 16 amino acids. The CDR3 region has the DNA TGTGCCAGCAGCTTAGGGCTAGACGCGGGCACAGATACGCAGTATTTT. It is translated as CASSLGLDAGTDTQYF. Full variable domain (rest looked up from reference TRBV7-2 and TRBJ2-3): GAGVSQSPSNKVTEKGKDVELRCDPISGHTALYWYRQSLGQGLEFLIYFQGNSAPDKSGLPSDRFSAERTGGSVSTLTIQRTQQEDSAVYLCASSLGLDAGTDTQYFGPGTRLTVL.

CDR3: CSVMGQGPTYNEQFF. The CDR3 DNA reads TGCAGCGTTATGGGACAGGGCCCTACCTACAATGAGCAGTTCTTC. This chain connects TRBV29-1 to TRBJ2-1; 9 nucleotides line up with TRBD1. This CDR3 region has 15 residues. J gave up 2 bases and V 5 bases, and 7 bases lay outside the gene matches. CDR1 is SQVTM, CDR2 ANQGSEA, per germline.

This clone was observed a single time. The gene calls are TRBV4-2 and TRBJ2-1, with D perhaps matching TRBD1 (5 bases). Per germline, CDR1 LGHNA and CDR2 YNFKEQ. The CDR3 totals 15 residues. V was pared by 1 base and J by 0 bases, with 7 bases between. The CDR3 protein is CASSQGRGSYNEQFF. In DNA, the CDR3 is TGTGCCAGCAGCCAAGGAAGGGGCTCCTACAATGAGCAGTTCTTC.

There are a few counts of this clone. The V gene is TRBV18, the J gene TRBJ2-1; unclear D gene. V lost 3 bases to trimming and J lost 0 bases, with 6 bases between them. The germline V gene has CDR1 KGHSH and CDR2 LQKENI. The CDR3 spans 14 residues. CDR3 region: CASSPQRSYNEQFF. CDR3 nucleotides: TGTGCCAGCTCACCTCAGCGCTCCTACAATGAGCAGTTCTTC.

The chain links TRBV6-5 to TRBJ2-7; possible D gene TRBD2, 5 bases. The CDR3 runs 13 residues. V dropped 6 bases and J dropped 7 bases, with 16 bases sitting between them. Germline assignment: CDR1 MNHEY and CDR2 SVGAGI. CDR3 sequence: CASSRGDPREQYF. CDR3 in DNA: TGTGCCAGCAGCCGGGGAGACCCGCGGGAGCAGTACTTC.

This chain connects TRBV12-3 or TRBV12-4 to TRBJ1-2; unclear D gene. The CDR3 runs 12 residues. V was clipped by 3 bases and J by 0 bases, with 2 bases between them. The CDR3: CASSFTNYGYTF. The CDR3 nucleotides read TGTGCCAGCAGTTTCACTAACTATGGCTACACCTTC.

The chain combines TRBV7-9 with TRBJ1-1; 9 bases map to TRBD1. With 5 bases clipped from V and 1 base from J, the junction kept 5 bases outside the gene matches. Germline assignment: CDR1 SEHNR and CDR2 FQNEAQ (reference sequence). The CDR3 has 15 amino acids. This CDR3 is CASSTYRGRNTEAFF. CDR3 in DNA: TGTGCCAGCAGCACCTACAGGGGGCGGAACACTGAAGCTTTCTTT.

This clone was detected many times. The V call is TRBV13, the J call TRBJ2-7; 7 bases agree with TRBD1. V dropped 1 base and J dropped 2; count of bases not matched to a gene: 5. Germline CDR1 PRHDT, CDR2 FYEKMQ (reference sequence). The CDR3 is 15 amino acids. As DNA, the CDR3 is TGTGCCAGCAGCTTAGAAGGGGGCATGCCCTACGAGCAGTACTTC. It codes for CASSLEGGMPYEQYF.

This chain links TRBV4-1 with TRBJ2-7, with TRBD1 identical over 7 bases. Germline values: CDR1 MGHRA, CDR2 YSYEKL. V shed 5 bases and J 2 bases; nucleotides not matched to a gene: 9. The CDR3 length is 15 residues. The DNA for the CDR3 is TGCGCCAGCAGCGAAAACCGGGACAGACCCTACGAGCAGTACTTC. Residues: CASSENRDRPYEQYF.

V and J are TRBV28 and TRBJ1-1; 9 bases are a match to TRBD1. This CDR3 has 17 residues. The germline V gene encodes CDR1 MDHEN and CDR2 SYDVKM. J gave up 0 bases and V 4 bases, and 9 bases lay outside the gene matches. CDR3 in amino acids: CASSSPQGARLNTEAFF. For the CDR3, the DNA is TGTGCCAGCAGTTCGCCACAGGGGGCGCGTTTGAACACTGAAGCTTTCTTT.

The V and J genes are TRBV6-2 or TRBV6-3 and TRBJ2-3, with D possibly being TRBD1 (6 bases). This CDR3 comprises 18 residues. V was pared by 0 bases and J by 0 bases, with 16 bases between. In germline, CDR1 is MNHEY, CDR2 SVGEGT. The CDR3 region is CASSYSQGRIYSTDTQYF. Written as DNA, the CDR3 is TGTGCCAGCAGTTACTCGCAGGGGCGGATCTATAGCACAGATACGCAGTATTTT.

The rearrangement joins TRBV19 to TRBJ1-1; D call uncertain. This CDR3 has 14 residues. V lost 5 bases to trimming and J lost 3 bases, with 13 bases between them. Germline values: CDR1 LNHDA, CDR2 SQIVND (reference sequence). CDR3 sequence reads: CASSAGIVYTEAFF. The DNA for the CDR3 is TGTGCCAGTAGTGCCGGTATCGTGTACACTGAAGCTTTCTTT.

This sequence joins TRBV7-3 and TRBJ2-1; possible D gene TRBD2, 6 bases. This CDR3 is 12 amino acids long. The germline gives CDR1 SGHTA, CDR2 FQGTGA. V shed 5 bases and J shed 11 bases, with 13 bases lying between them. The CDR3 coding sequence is TGTGCCAGCAGCCGCTTGACTAGTAAGCAGTTCTTC. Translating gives CASSRLTSKQFF. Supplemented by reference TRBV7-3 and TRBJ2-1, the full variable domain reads GAGVSQTPSNKVTEKGKYVELRCDPISGHTALYWYRQSLGQGPEFLIYFQGTGAADDSGLPNDRFFAVRPEGSVSTLKIQRTERGDSAVYLCASSRLTSKQFFGPGTRLTVL.